The present entry profiles one T cell receptor (beta chain) with its context. The sample originates from a study of CD8 T cells in Susac syndrome. cDNA came from around 0.54 to 1 ug RNA primed by random hexamers. Each CDR3 protein is one row after TCRdb ran MiXCR on the immunoSEQ multiplex PCR reads. The table has some 100,000 distinct CDR3 sequences, approximately 95% seen once. The CDR3 has 14 residues. Germline CDR1 is SQVTM and CDR2 is ANQGSEA. The V and J ends lost 4 bases and 8 bases, in that order; junction bases with no gene match: 11. The chain links TRBV29-1 to TRBJ2-1; 7 positions agree with TRBD1. Input material: CD8+ T cells from PBMCs. The TCR sequence derives from a human donor with Susac syndrome. The CDR3 protein is CSVGKGQRQDEQFF. The CDR3 DNA reads as TGCAGCGTTGGGAAGGGACAGAGGCAGGATGAGCAGTTCTTC.